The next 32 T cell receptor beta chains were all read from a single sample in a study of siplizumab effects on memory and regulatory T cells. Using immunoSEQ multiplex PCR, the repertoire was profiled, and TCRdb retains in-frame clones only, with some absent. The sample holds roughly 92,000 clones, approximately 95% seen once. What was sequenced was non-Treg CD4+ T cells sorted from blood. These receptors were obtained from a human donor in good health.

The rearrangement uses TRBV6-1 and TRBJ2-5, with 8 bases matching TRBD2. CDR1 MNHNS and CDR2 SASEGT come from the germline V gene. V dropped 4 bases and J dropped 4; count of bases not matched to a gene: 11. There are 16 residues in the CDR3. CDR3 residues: CASSGLAGTGRETQYF. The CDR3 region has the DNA TGTGCCAGCAGTGGCCTAGCGGGCACGGGTAGAGAGACCCAGTACTTC.

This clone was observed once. This chain's CDR3 is CASSLTGSYEQYF. As DNA, the CDR3 is TGTGCCAGCAGTTTAACCGGATCCTACGAGCAGTACTTC. The chain uses TRBV27 and TRBJ2-7; D is unresolved. V was pared by 2 bases and J by 1 base, with 6 bases between. Germline V gene lookup returns CDR1 MNHEY and CDR2 SMNVEV (reference sequence). This CDR3 is 13 amino acids long.

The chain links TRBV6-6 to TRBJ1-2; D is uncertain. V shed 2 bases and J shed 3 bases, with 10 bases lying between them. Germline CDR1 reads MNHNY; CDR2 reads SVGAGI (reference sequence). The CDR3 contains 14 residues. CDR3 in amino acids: CASSYRESYYGYTF. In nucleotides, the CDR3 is TGTGCCAGCAGTTACAGGGAGTCCTACTATGGCTACACCTTC.

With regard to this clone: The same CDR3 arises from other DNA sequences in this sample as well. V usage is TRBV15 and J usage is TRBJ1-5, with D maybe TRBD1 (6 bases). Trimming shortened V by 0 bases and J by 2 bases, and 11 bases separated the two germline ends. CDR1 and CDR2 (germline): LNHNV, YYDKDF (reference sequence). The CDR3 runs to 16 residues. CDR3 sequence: CATSRDMAGGNQPQHF. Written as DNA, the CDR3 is TGTGCCACCAGCAGAGATATGGCAGGGGGCAATCAGCCCCAGCATTTT.

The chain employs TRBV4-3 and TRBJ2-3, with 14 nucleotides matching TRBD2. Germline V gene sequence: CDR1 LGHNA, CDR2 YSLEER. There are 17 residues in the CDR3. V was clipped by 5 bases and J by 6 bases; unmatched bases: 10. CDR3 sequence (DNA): TGCGCCAGCAGCGAAACAGGGACTAGCGGGAGTGGGGATACGCAGTATTTT. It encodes CASSETGTSGSGDTQYF.

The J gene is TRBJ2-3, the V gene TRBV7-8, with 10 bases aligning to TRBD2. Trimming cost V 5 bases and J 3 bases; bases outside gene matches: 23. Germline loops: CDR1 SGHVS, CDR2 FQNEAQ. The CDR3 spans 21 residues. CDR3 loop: CASSARQATSGNPVVTDTQYF. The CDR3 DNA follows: TGTGCCAGCAGCGCAAGACAGGCTACTAGCGGGAACCCAGTTGTGACAGATACGCAGTATTTT.

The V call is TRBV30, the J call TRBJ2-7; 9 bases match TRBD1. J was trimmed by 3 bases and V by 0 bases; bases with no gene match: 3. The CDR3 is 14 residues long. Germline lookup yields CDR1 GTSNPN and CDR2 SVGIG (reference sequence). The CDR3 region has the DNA TGTGCCTGGAGTGTACAGGGGGCGTTCTACGAGCAGTACTTC. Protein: CAWSVQGAFYEQYF.

CDR3 sequence: CASSPLRGRLSGANVLTF. CDR3 DNA: TGTGCCAGCAGCCCACTTCGAGGGCGCCTCTCTGGGGCCAACGTCCTGACTTTC. The chain uses TRBV11-3 and TRBJ2-6; weak D call: TRBD2 (5 bases). CDR3 size: 18 residues. Trimming stripped 5 bases from V and 0 bases from J, with 17 bases between. The germline V gene has CDR1 SGHNT and CDR2 YENEEA.

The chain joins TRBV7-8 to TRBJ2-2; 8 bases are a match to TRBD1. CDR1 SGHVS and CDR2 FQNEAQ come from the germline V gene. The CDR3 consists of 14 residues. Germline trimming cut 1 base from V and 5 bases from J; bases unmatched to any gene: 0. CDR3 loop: CASSLGTGTGELFF. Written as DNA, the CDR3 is TGTGCCAGCAGCTTAGGGACAGGGACCGGGGAGCTGTTTTTT.

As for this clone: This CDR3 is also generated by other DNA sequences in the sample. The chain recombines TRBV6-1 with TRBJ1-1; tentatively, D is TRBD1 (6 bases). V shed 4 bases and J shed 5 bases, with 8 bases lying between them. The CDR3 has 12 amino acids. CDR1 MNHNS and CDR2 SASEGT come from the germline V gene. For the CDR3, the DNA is TGTGCCAGCAGTGTAGGGGGAACTGAAGCTTTCTTT. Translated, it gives CASSVGGTEAFF.

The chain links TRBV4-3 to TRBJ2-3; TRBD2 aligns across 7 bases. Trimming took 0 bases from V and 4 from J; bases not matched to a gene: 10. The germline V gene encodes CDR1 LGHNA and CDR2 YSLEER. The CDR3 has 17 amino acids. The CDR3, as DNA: TGCGCCAGCAGCCAAGATCTAAATCGCGGGAGCTCAGATACGCAGTATTTT. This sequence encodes CASSQDLNRGSSDTQYF.

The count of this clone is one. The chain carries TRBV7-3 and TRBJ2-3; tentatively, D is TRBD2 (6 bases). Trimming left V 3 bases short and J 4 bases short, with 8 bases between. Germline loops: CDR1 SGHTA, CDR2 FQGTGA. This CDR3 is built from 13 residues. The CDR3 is CASSLGGADTQYF. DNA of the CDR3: TGTGCCAGCAGCTTGGGCGGGGCAGATACGCAGTATTTT.

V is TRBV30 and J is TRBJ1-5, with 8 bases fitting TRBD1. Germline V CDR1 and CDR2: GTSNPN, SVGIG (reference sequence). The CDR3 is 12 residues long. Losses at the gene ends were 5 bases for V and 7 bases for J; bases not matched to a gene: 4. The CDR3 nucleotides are TGTGCCTGGGGACAGGGAGGGCAGCCCCAGCATTTT. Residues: CAWGQGGQPQHF.

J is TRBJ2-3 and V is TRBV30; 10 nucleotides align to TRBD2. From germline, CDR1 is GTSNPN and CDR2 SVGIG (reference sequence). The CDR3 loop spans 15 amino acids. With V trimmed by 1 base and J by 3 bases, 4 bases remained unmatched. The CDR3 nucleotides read TGTGCCTGGAGTGGGGGACTAGCGAGTACAGATACGCAGTATTTT. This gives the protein CAWSGGLASTDTQYF.

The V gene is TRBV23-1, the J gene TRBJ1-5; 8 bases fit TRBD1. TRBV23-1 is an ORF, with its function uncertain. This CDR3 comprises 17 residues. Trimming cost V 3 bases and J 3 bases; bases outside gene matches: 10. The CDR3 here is CASSHSRGTGHNQPQHF. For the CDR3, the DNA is TGCGCCAGCAGTCACTCCCGTGGGACAGGCCACAATCAGCCCCAGCATTTT.

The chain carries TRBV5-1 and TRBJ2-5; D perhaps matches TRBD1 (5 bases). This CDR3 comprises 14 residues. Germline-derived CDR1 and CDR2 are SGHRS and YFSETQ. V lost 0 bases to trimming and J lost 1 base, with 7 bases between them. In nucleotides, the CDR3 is TGCGCCAGCAGCTTGGCAGACAGCCAAGAGACCCAGTACTTC. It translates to CASSLADSQETQYF.

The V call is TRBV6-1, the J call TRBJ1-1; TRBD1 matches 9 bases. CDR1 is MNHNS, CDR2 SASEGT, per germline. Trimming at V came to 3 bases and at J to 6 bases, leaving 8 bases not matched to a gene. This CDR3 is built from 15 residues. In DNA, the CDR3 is TGTGCCAGCAGTGATCTCGGACAGGGGAGACCTGAAGCTTTCTTT. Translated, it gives CASSDLGQGRPEAFF.

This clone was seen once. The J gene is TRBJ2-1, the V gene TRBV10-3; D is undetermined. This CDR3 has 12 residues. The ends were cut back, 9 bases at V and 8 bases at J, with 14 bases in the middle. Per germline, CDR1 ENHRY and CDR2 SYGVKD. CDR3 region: CAMSAVLDEQFF. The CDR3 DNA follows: TGTGCCATGAGCGCTGTCCTTGATGAGCAGTTCTTC.

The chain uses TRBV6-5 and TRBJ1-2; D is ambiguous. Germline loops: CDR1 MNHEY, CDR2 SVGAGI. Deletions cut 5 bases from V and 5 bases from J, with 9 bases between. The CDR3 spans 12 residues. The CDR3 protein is CASSLSGYGYTF. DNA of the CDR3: TGTGCCAGCAGTCTCTCTGGGTATGGCTACACCTTC.

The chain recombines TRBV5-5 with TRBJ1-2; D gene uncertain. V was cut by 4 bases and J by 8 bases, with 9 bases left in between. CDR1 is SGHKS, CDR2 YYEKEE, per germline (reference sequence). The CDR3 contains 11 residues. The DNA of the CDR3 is TGTGCCAGCAGCGAACTTGGGGGCTACACCTTC. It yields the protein CASSELGGYTF.

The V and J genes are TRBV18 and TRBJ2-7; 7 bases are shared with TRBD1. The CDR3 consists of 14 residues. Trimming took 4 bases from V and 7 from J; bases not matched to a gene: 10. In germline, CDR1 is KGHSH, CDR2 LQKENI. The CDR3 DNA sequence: TGTGCCAGCTCACGGAAAGGCGGACAGGTGGAGCAGTACTTC. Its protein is CASSRKGGQVEQYF.

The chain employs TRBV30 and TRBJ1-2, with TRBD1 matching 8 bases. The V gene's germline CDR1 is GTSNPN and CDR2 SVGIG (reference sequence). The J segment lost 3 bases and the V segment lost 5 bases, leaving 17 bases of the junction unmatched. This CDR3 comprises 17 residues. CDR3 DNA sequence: TGTGCCTGGCACCCGCCCGGGTCAGGGGGCTTGGACTATGGCTACACCTTC. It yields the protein CAWHPPGSGGLDYGYTF.

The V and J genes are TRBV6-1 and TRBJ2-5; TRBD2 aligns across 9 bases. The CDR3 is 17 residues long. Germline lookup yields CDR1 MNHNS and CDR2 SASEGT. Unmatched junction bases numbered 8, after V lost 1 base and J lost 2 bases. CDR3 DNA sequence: TGTGCCAGCAGTGAAGTAGGGGGAGCGGGGGGACAAGAGACCCAGTACTTC. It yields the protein CASSEVGGAGGQETQYF.

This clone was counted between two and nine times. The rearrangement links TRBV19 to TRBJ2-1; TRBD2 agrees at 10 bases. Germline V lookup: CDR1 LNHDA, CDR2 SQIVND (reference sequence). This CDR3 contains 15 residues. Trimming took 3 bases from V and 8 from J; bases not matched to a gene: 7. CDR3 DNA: TGTGCCAGTAGTATGGACCTAGCGGGAGTCGATGAGCAGTTCTTC. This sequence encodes CASSMDLAGVDEQFF.

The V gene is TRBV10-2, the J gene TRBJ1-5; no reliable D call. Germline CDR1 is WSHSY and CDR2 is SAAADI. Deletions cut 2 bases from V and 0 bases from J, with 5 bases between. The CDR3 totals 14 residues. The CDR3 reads CASSELISNQPQHF. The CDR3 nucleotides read TGCGCCAGCAGTGAGCTGATTAGCAATCAGCCCCAGCATTTT.

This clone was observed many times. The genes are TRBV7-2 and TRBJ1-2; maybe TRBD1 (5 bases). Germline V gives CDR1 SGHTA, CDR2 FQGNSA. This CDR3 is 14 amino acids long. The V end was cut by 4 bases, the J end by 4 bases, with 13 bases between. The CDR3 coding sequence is TGTGCCAGCAGCTCGAGTGGGGGAAGCTATGGCTACACCTTC. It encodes CASSSSGGSYGYTF.

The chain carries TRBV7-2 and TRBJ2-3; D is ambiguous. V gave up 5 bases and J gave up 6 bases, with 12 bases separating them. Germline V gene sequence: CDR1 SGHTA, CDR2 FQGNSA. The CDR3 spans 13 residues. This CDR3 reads CASSPFYTDTQYF. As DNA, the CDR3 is TGTGCCAGCAGCCCGTTCTACACCGATACGCAGTATTTT.

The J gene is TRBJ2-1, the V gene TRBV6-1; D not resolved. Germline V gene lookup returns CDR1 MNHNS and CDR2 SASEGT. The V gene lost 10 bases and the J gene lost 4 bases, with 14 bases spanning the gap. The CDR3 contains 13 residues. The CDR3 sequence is CANEPDGYNEQFF. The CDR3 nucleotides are TGTGCCAACGAACCGGACGGATACAATGAGCAGTTCTTC.

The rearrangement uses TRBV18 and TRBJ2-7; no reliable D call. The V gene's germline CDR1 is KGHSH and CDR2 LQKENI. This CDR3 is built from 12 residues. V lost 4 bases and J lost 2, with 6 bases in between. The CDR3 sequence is CASSLETYEQYF. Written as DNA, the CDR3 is TGTGCCAGCTCACTTGAGACCTACGAGCAGTACTTC. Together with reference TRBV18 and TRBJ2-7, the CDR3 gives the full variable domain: NAGVMQNPRHLVRRRGQEARLRCSPMKGHSHVYWYRQLPEEGLKFMVYLQKENIIDESGMPKERFSAEFPKEGPSILRIQQVVRGDSAAYFCASSLETYEQYFGPGTRLTVT.

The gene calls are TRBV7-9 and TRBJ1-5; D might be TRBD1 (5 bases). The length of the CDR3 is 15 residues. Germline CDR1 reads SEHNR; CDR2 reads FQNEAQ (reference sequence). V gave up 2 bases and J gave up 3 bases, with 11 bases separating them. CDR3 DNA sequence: TGTGCCAGCAGCTTAACAGGAACTAACAATCAGCCCCAGCATTTT. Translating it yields CASSLTGTNNQPQHF.

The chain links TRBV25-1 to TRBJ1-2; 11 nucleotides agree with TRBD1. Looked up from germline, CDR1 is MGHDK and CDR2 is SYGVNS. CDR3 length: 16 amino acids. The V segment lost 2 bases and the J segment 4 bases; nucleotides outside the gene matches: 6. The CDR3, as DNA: TGTGCCAGCAGTGAAACGGACAGGGGGCTGGTCTATGGCTACACCTTC. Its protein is CASSETDRGLVYGYTF.

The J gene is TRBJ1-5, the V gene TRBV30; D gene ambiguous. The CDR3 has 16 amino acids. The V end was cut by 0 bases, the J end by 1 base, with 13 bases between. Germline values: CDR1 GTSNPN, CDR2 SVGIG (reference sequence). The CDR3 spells CAWSVRRGSSNQPQHF. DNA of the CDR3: TGTGCCTGGAGTGTACGGAGAGGGTCAAGCAATCAGCCCCAGCATTTT. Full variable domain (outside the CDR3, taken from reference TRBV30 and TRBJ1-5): SQTIHQWPATLVQPVGSPLSLECTVEGTSNPNLYWYRQAAGRGLQLLFYSVGIGQISSEVPQNLSASRPQDRQFILSSKKLLLSDSGFYLCAWSVRRGSSNQPQHFGDGTRLSIL.